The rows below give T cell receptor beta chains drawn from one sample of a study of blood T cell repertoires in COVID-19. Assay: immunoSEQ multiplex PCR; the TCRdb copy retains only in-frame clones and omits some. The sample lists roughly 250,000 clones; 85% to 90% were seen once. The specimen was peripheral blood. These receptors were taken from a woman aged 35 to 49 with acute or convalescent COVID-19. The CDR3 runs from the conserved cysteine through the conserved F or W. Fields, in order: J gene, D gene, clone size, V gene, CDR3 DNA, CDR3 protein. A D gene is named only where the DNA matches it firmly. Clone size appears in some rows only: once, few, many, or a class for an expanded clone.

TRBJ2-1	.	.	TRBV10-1	TGCGCCAGCAGTGAGTCCTCCGAACAGGGCAATGAGCAGTTCTTC	CASSESSEQGNEQFF
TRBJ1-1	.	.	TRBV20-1	TGCAGTGCTAGTAGTCAGGGAATGAACACTGAAGCTTTCTTT	CSASSQGMNTEAFF
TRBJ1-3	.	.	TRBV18	TGTGTCAGCTCACCCACCGGGGGACCTGGAAACACCATATATTTT	CVSSPTGGPGNTIYF
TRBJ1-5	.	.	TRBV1	TGCACCAGCAGTCGATCGGTCGTGAGGAACAATCAGCCCCAGCATTTT	CTSSRSVVRNNQPQHF
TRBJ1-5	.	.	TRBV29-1	TGCAGCGTTCGGGTCCGGAGCAATCAGCCCCAGCATTTT	CSVRVRSNQPQHF
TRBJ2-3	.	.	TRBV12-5	TGTGCTAGTGGTTTGCCCCGCTACCCTGGGGAGGTGGACTCCACAGATACGCAGTATTTT	CASGLPRYPGEVDSTDTQYF
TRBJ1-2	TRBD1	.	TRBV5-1	TGCGCCAGCAGCGCTCAGGGGGCGTATGGCTACACCTTC	CASSAQGAYGYTF
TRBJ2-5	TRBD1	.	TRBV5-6	TGTGCCAGCAGCTCACAGGGGGTAGAGACCCAGTACTTC	CASSSQGVETQYF
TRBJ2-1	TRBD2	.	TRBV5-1	TGCGCCAGCAGCTTGGTTGCTAGCGGGAACAATGAGCAGTTCTTC	CASSLVASGNNEQFF
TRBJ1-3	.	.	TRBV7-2	TGTGCCAGCAGCCCCCGACAGGAATACGCTGGAAACACCATATATTTT	CASSPRQEYAGNTIYF
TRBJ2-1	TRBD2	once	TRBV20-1	TGCAGTGCTAGTCCCGCTAGCGGGGGGACCCATGAGCAGTTCTTC	CSASPASGGTHEQFF
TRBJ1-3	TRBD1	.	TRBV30	TGTGCCTGGAGTGTATCGACAGGGGGAAACACCATATATTTT	CAWSVSTGGNTIYF
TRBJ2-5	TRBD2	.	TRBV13	TGTGCCAGCAGCCCGCGGGGGTCGGGGAGAGAAGAGACCCAGTACTTC	CASSPRGSGREETQYF
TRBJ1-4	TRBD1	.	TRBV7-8	TGTGCCAGCAGCACCCGACAGGGTAGTAATGAAAAACTGTTTTTT	CASSTRQGSNEKLFF
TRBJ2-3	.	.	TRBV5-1	TGCGCCAGCAGCTTTGAGGGCTCAGATACGCAGTATTTT	CASSFEGSDTQYF
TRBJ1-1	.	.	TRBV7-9	TGTGCCAGCAGCTTCTATCAGGGGACATACACTGAAGCTTTCTTT	CASSFYQGTYTEAFF
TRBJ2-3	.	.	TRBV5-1	TGCGCCAGCAGCTTGGCAAGCGGGACAGATACGCAGTATTTT	CASSLASGTDTQYF
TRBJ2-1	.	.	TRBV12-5	TGTGCTAGTGGTTTAGGGGGTGAGCAGTTCTTC	CASGLGGEQFF
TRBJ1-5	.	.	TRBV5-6	TGTGCCAGCAGCTTGGCCTTCACCCCGGGGCAGCCCCAGCATTTT	CASSLAFTPGQPQHF
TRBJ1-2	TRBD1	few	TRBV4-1	TGCGCCAGCAGCCAAGACCAGGGGGCGGGGGGCTACACCTTC	CASSQDQGAGGYTF
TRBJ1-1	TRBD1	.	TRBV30	TGTGCCTGGAGCTCAGGGGGCAGGACTGAAGCTTTCTTT	CAWSSGGRTEAFF
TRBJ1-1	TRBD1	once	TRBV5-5	TGTGCCAGCAGCCCCTGGGGGACAGGGGTGGGCCGGGGGACTGAAGCTTTCTTT	CASSPWGTGVGRGTEAFF
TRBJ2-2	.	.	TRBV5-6	TGTGCCAGCAGCTTTGGAAGCGGGCCAGCCGGGGAGCTGTTTTTT	CASSFGSGPAGELFF
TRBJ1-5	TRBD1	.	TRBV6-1	TGTGCCAGCAGTGCTAGACAGGGAGAAAACAATCAGCCCCAGCGTTTT	CASSARQGENNQPQRF
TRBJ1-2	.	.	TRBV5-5	TGTGCCAGCAGCTTGGTGGCAGGGCAAAGCGGCTACACCTTC	CASSLVAGQSGYTF
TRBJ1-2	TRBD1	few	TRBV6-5	TGTGCCAGCAGCGATCCAGGACAGGGCGACTATGGCTACACCTTC	CASSDPGQGDYGYTF
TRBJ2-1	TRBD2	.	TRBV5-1	TGCGCCAGCAGCGCCCAACGACTAGCGGGGGACTCCAATGAGCAGTTCTTC	CASSAQRLAGDSNEQFF
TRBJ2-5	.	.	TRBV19	TGTGCCAGTAGTAGCCGGGACTTCCAAGAGACCCAGTACTTC	CASSSRDFQETQYF
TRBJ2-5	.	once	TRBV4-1	TGCGCCAGCAGCCAAGGGCGCGGGACCCAGTACTTC	CASSQGRGTQYF
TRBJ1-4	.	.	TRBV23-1	TGCGCCAGCCCTTTCCGACACTCAACTAATGAAAAACTGTTTTTT	CASPFRHSTNEKLFF
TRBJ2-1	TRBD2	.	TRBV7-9	TGTGCCAGCAGCCCGGGAGGAGCCAGAAGCAATGAGCAGTTCTTC	CASSPGGARSNEQFF
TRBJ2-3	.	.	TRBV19	TGTGCCAGTAGTATAGGTGGGCAGCCGATAGATACGCAGTATTTT	CASSIGGQPIDTQYF